This paragraph covers one T cell receptor beta chain sequence. Its antigen remains unknown. The data were taken from a study of T cell responses to AZD1222 COVID-19 vaccine. Study-level results: Along spike, vaccine-associated CD4 TCRs were found throughout, with dominance at 160-218 and 743-854. A reported finding is that nearly half of spike-specific TCRs target unmutated variant regions. The donor cohort was predominantly white British with a female majority, and clonal diversity may have been underestimated. Spike-specific TCR breadth and depth were elevated following two AZD1222 doses.

Sequenced by immunoSEQ multiplex PCR; TCRdb stores in-frame clones only, minus some. The table includes approximately 84,000 clones, roughly nine tenths detected once. The source was peripheral blood, collected 28 days after the second AZD1222 dose. The sequence came from an adult who received the AZD1222 COVID-19 vaccine.

CDR3 amino acids: CASSAIPGQGFSGELFF. In DNA form, the CDR3 reads TGTGCCAGCAGCGCTATACCGGGACAGGGATTCTCCGGGGAGCTGTTTTTT. V and J are TRBV5-5 and TRBJ2-2, with TRBD1 identical over 9 bases. This CDR3 is built from 17 residues. Germline trimming cut 4 bases from V and 6 bases from J; bases unmatched to any gene: 13. Per germline, CDR1 SGHKS and CDR2 YYEKEE (reference sequence).